What follows are 12 T cell receptor beta chains derived from one specimen sequenced in a study of cytomegalovirus exposure and HLA in healthy donors. The PCR contained 60 Vbeta and 13 Jbeta primers. Method: immunoSEQ multiplex PCR; TCRdb's copy keeps in-frame clones and lacks some. This table has 150,000 to 200,000 clones, approximately 82% appearing once. The sample was PBMCs. These receptor sequences come from a woman in her thirties in good health and CMV-seronegative.

V is TRBV9 and J is TRBJ2-7, with TRBD1 matching over 8 bases. The germline gives CDR1 SGDLS, CDR2 YYNGEE. The V gene end was trimmed by 0 bases and the J gene end by 5 bases; junction bases not matched to a gene: 4. CDR3 size: 14 residues. The CDR3 DNA is TGTGCCAGCAGCGTAGGTTCAGGGGGCGACGAGCAGTACTTC. Its protein product is CASSVGSGGDEQYF.

This chain connects TRBV18 to TRBJ2-7; D possibly corresponds to TRBD1 (7 bases). Germline V gene sequence: CDR1 KGHSH, CDR2 LQKENI. The V gene lost 1 base and the J gene lost 0 bases, with 13 bases spanning the gap. The CDR3 totals 16 residues. CDR3 DNA: TGTGCCAGCTCACCACAGCGGGCAGGGGGCTCCTACGAGCAGTACTTC. This gives the protein CASSPQRAGGSYEQYF.

The chain carries TRBV29-1 and TRBJ2-7, with 11 bases matching TRBD2. This CDR3 is 13 amino acids long. The V segment lost 5 bases and the J segment 4 bases; nucleotides outside the gene matches: 4. From germline, CDR1 is SQVTM and CDR2 ANQGSEA. CDR3 coding DNA: TGCAGCGTTCTAGCGGGAGGCGAGTACGAGCAGTACTTC. This codes for CSVLAGGEYEQYF.

The chain employs TRBV9 and TRBJ1-5, with 8 bases fitting TRBD1. CDR3 length: 14 residues. Germline values: CDR1 SGDLS, CDR2 YYNGEE. The junction had 1 base not matched to a gene; V was cut back by 3 bases and J by 2 bases. The CDR3 DNA reads as TGTGCCAGCAGCGAGACAGGGGGCAATCAGCCCCAGCATTTT. Translated: CASSETGGNQPQHF.

The CDR3 is CAWSEGARGNTIYF. DNA for the CDR3: TGTGCCTGGAGTGAAGGGGCTCGGGGAAACACCATATATTTT. The chain couples TRBV30 to TRBJ1-3, with a possible D match to TRBD1 (5 bases). This CDR3 comprises 14 residues. Germline V gene sequence: CDR1 GTSNPN, CDR2 SVGIG (reference sequence). Trimming took 1 base from V and 4 from J, leaving 11 bases between them.

This sequence joins TRBV28 and TRBJ2-2, with D maybe TRBD2 (5 bases). This CDR3 comprises 13 residues. Germline V gene lookup returns CDR1 MDHEN and CDR2 SYDVKM. The V end was cut by 2 bases, the J end by 6 bases, with 7 bases between. The CDR3: CASSLEGPGELFF. CDR3 DNA sequence: TGTGCCAGCAGTTTAGAGGGTCCCGGGGAGCTGTTTTTT.

The chain combines TRBV7-3 with TRBJ2-2; TRBD2 aligns across 8 bases. Trimming took 8 bases from V and 6 from J; bases not matched to a gene: 8. The CDR3 is 14 residues long. CDR1 and CDR2 from the germline V gene are SGHTA and FQGTGA. CDR3 in amino acids: CASSGTSGAGELFF. CDR3 DNA: TGTGCCAGCTCCGGTACTAGCGGAGCCGGGGAGCTGTTTTTT.

The chain has TRBV7-9 and TRBJ1-6; D is uncertain. The CDR3 loop spans 13 amino acids. V was clipped by 5 bases and J by 9 bases, with 11 bases between them. Germline V gene lookup returns CDR1 SEHNR and CDR2 FQNEAQ (reference sequence). CDR3 coding DNA: TGTGCCAGCAGCACTACGGAAAGTTCACCCCTCCACTTT. Encoded protein: CASSTTESSPLHF. Based on the CDR3 plus reference TRBV7-9 and TRBJ1-6, the full variable domain is DTGVSQNPRHKITKRGQNVTFRCDPISEHNRLYWYRQTLGQGPEFLTYFQNEAQLEKSRLLSDRFSAERPKGSFSTLEIQRTEQGDSAMYLCASSTTESSPLHFGNGTRLTVT.

This chain connects TRBV7-9 to TRBJ1-1, with 10 bases identical to TRBD1. V lost 4 bases and J lost 0; bases outside the gene matches: 2. This CDR3 comprises 15 residues. CDR1 is SEHNR, CDR2 FQNEAQ, per germline (reference sequence). CDR3 in DNA: TGTGCCAGCAGCTCGGGACAGGGGTTGAACACTGAAGCTTTCTTT. Encoded protein: CASSSGQGLNTEAFF.

This chain links TRBV7-9 with TRBJ2-7; D perhaps matches TRBD2 (6 bases). Trimming shortened V by 4 bases and J by 3 bases, and 13 bases separated the two germline ends. Germline V CDR1 and CDR2: SEHNR, FQNEAQ (reference sequence). This CDR3 has 14 residues. The CDR3 is CASSSVAEDYEQYF. The CDR3 DNA sequence: TGTGCCAGCAGCTCAGTAGCGGAAGACTACGAGCAGTACTTC.

The chain employs TRBV28 and TRBJ1-5; tentatively, D is TRBD1 (6 bases). Germline loops: CDR1 MDHEN, CDR2 SYDVKM. The CDR3 runs 15 residues. The V gene lost 5 bases and the J gene lost 4 bases, with 15 bases spanning the gap. The CDR3 protein is CASSPNRALNQPQHF. CDR3 nucleotide sequence: TGTGCCAGCAGTCCAAACAGGGCCTTAAATCAGCCCCAGCATTTT.

The chain carries TRBV27 and TRBJ2-1; the match to TRBD2 covers 11 bases. Germline lookup yields CDR1 MNHEY and CDR2 SMNVEV (reference sequence). The CDR3 totals 18 residues. The ends lost 5 bases at V and 3 bases at J; junction bases unmatched: 12. This CDR3 reads CASSPAAPGLAGYNEQFF. CDR3 in DNA: TGTGCCAGCAGTCCCGCCGCTCCAGGACTAGCGGGCTACAATGAGCAGTTCTTC.